The 20 T cell receptor beta chains in this list originate from one sample, sequenced in a study of T cell repertoires in cytomegalovirus infection (dated by TCRdb to the late 2010s). No antigen has been assigned to these receptors. Read against the paper, the sample's treatment or condition label means: in vitro stimulation with specific CMV peptide epitopes to enrich CMV-specific T cells. The instrument was an Illumina HiSeq 1500. Using fastp trimming at Q25 and MiXCR clonotype assembly, TCRdb reanalyzed the public sequencing data and kept in-frame beta chains. Merged by CDR3 protein, the rows form single entries marked with the most common genes and DNA. The sample table contains 600,000 to 700,000 distinct CDR3 sequences; only one count was recorded for around 32% of them. The ten most abundant clones make up around a sixth of the sample. Sample: cultured PBMCs, taken from culture after CMV antigen stimulation. The receptors shown here come from a human donor in good health (CMV status not recorded). Some clones in this sample may be carry-over from other donors' samples.

This chain joins TRBV7-6 and TRBJ2-7; 7 bases are a match to TRBD2. Germline assignment: CDR1 SGHVS and CDR2 FNYEAQ. This CDR3 region has 15 residues. J lost 2 bases, V lost 5 bases, and 9 bases had no gene match. CDR3 region: CASSLRAGLAYEQYF. DNA for the CDR3: TGTGCCAGCAGCCTAAGAGCGGGATTGGCCTACGAGCAGTACTTC.

The chain recombines TRBV7-6 with TRBJ2-2; 11 bases fit TRBD2. Germline V CDR1 and CDR2: SGHVS, FNYEAQ. The CDR3 extends over 21 amino acids. Trimming cost V 4 bases and J 1 base; bases outside gene matches: 17. The CDR3 here is CASSSSILGPLAGENTGELFF. The DNA for the CDR3 is TGTGCCAGCAGCTCATCTATTTTGGGCCCACTAGCGGGAGAGAACACCGGGGAGCTGTTTTTT. Supplemented by reference TRBV7-6 and TRBJ2-2, the full variable domain reads GAGVSQSPRYKVTKRGQDVALRCDPISGHVSLYWYRQALGQGPEFLTYFNYEAQQDKSGLPNDRFSAERPEGSISTLTIQRTEQRDSAMYRCASSSSILGPLAGENTGELFFGEGSRLTVL.

The count of this clonotype is one. The chain employs TRBV9 and TRBJ2-5; 8 bases agree with TRBD1. Per the germline V gene, CDR1 is SGDLS and CDR2 is YYNGEE. V lost 4 bases to trimming and J lost 5 bases; unmatched junction nucleotides: 16. There are 17 residues in the CDR3. CDR3 sequence (DNA): TGTGCCAGCAGCTCAGACAGGGGCCAGGGATTAGGGGAGACCCAGTACTTC. It is translated as CASSSDRGQGLGETQYF.

The V gene is TRBV7-2, the J gene TRBJ2-4; D remains ambiguous. The V end lost 2 bases, the J end lost 7 bases, and 9 bases lay between the germline ends. The CDR3 runs 13 residues. Germline V gene lookup returns CDR1 SGHTA and CDR2 FQGNSA. CDR3 DNA sequence: TGTGCCAGCAGCTTAACACCCTACAACATTCAGTACTTC. As protein: CASSLTPYNIQYF.

This clonotype was seen more than once but under ten times. The chain recombines TRBV4-1 with TRBJ1-1; no clear D gene. Trimming stripped 0 bases from V and 1 base from J, with 15 bases between. This CDR3 has 17 residues. The V gene's germline CDR1 is MGHRA and CDR2 YSYEKL. This chain's CDR3 is CASSQDRERLWNTEAFF. The CDR3 coding sequence is TGCGCCAGCAGCCAAGATAGGGAAAGACTCTGGAACACTGAAGCTTTCTTT.

V gene TRBV11-2 combines with J gene TRBJ2-7; no clear D. The CDR3 has 13 amino acids. The germline CDR1 and CDR2 sequences are SGHAT and FQNNGV. V was cut by 0 bases and J by 11 bases, with 14 bases left in between. The CDR3 sequence is CASSLDDVGYKYF. The CDR3 DNA reads as TGTGCCAGCAGCTTAGATGACGTAGGCTATAAGTACTTC. Supplemented by reference TRBV11-2 and TRBJ2-7, the full variable domain reads EAGVAQSPRYKIIEKRQSVAFWCNPISGHATLYWYQQILGQGPKLLIQFQNNGVVDDSQLPKDRFSAERLKGVDSTLKIQPAKLEDSAVYLCASSLDDVGYKYFGPGTRLTVT.

This clonotype was found a few times. The V gene is TRBV5-5, the J gene TRBJ2-7; D might be TRBD2 (6 bases). The CDR3 is 13 residues long. Trimming shortened V by 5 bases and J by 2 bases, and 11 bases separated the two germline ends. Per germline, CDR1 SGHKS and CDR2 YYEKEE (reference sequence). The CDR3 DNA follows: TGTGCCAGCAGTCCGGGAGCTACCTACGAGCAGTACTTC. Its protein product is CASSPGATYEQYF.

This sequence joins TRBV7-2 and TRBJ1-1; D remains unclear. Trimming stripped 2 bases from V and 8 bases from J, with 6 bases between. CDR3 length: 11 residues. Germline loops: CDR1 SGHTA, CDR2 FQGNSA. The CDR3: CASSLLVEAFF. CDR3 DNA sequence: TGTGCCAGCAGCTTATTGGTCGAAGCTTTCTTT.

The chain couples TRBV27 to TRBJ1-6; D gene ambiguous. Per the germline V gene, CDR1 is MNHEY and CDR2 is SMNVEV (reference sequence). This CDR3 is built from 14 residues. Trimming took off 6 bases at V and 7 bases at J, with 13 bases between the two ends. Written as DNA, the CDR3 is TGTGCCAGCAGACCCGGGTCAGTCAATTCACCCCTCCACTTT. The encoded protein is CASRPGSVNSPLHF.

The V and J genes are TRBV15 and TRBJ1-1; D is ambiguous. The germline V gene has CDR1 LNHNV and CDR2 YYDKDF (reference sequence). This CDR3 comprises 14 residues. Trimming left V 3 bases short and J 4 bases short, with 12 bases between. The CDR3 is CATSRDPGGTEAFF. The CDR3 coding sequence is TGTGCCACCAGCAGGGACCCTGGTGGCACTGAAGCTTTCTTT.

A word on this clonotype: The junction shows a germline mismatch at one end, possibly a read error. This rearrangement joins TRBV7-6 to TRBJ2-7; 10 nucleotides align to TRBD1. Germline V gene sequence: CDR1 SGHVS, CDR2 FNYEAQ. This CDR3 comprises 15 residues. CDR3 protein: CTSSFGRDRGDEQYF. In DNA, the CDR3 is TGTACCAGCAGCTTTGGTCGGGACAGGGGTGACGAGCAGTACTTC.

About this clonotype itself: Since a much larger clone is just one base distant, this may be a read error. The chain combines TRBV7-2 with TRBJ2-7, with a tentative D call TRBD2 (5 bases). This CDR3 is built from 14 residues. Germline V lookup: CDR1 SGHTA, CDR2 FQGNSA. Trimming shortened V by 5 bases and J by 6 bases, and 17 bases separated the two germline ends. DNA of the CDR3: TGTGCCAGCAGCCCCTACACGGGGTTAGGCGAGCAGTACTTC. Protein sequence: CASSPYTGLGEQYF.

This chain uses TRBV7-9 with TRBJ2-7; the match to TRBD2 covers 7 bases. The CDR3 is made up of 15 amino acids. V gave up 5 bases and J gave up 3 bases; unmatched junction bases: 10. Per germline, CDR1 SEHNR and CDR2 FQNEAQ (reference sequence). The DNA of the CDR3 is TGTGCCAGCAGCACTCAACCCCCGGGGGGCTACGAGCAGTACTTC. It is translated as CASSTQPPGGYEQYF.

The chain joins TRBV25-1 to TRBJ2-3, with TRBD1 identical over 8 bases. The CDR3 extends over 16 amino acids. Germline CDR1 reads MGHDK; CDR2 reads SYGVNS. V shed 3 bases, J shed 5 bases, and the junction held 10 bases outside the gene matches. DNA of the CDR3: TGTGCCAGCAGTGACTCCCCCGGACAGGGCCGAGATACGCAGTATTTT. Translating gives CASSDSPGQGRDTQYF.

V gene TRBV4-3 combines with J gene TRBJ2-3, with D possibly TRBD2 on 6 matching bases. The CDR3 totals 16 residues. With 4 bases removed from V and 1 base from J, the gap between germline ends came to 15 bases. Germline loops: CDR1 LGHNA, CDR2 YSLEER. The CDR3 DNA sequence: TGCGCCAGCAGCCGCATGGATAGCGGTGGCACAGATACGCAGTATTTT. Protein: CASSRMDSGGTDTQYF.

The count of this clonotype is one. This chain uses TRBV20-1 with TRBJ1-2, with 8 bases identical to TRBD1. J lost 5 bases, V lost 8 bases, and 16 bases had no gene match. CDR3 length: 15 residues. The V gene's germline CDR1 is DFQATT and CDR2 SNEGSKA (reference sequence). This CDR3 is CSSQFQGAGGYGYTF. CDR3 DNA: TGCAGTTCTCAGTTTCAGGGGGCCGGGGGTTATGGCTACACCTTC.

This chain uses TRBV25-1 with TRBJ1-2; 7 nucleotides line up with TRBD1. The CDR3 is 12 amino acids. V lost 6 bases and J lost 8; bases outside the gene matches: 6. Germline V gene lookup returns CDR1 MGHDK and CDR2 SYGVNS. The CDR3 sequence is CASRGTVEGYTF. For the CDR3, the DNA is TGTGCCAGCAGGGGGACAGTCGAAGGCTACACCTTC.

This chain connects TRBV4-2 to TRBJ2-4; D is perhaps TRBD1 (6 bases). The CDR3 has 13 amino acids. The ends were cut back, 1 base at V and 9 bases at J, with 10 bases in the middle. Per the germline V gene, CDR1 is LGHNA and CDR2 is YNFKEQ. In DNA form, the CDR3 reads TGTGCCAGCAGCCAAGGGGACACTCCCATTCAGTACTTC. This gives the protein CASSQGDTPIQYF.

The J gene is TRBJ1-5, the V gene TRBV12-5; D may be TRBD1 (5 bases). Deletions cut 6 bases from V and 10 bases from J, with 16 bases between. CDR1 LGHNT and CDR2 FRNRAP come from the germline V gene. The CDR3 consists of 13 residues. CDR3: CASGSGTATPQHF. CDR3 nucleotide sequence: TGTGCTAGTGGATCCGGGACCGCGACTCCCCAGCATTTT. Together with reference TRBV12-5 and TRBJ1-5, the CDR3 gives the full variable domain: DARVTQTPRHKVTEMGQEVTMRCQPILGHNTVFWYRQTMMQGLELLAYFRNRAPLDDSGMPKDRFSAEMPDATLATLKIQPSEPRDSAVYFCASGSGTATPQHFGDGTRLSIL.

As concerns this clonotype: Without the conserved terminal phenylalanine or tryptophan, this CDR3 likely stems from a read error. The rearrangement joins TRBV7-2 to TRBJ2-5; D might be TRBD2 (6 bases). CDR1 is SGHTA, CDR2 FQGNSA, per germline. The ends were cut back, 2 bases at V and 6 bases at J, with 13 bases in the middle. The CDR3 has 14 residues. In nucleotides, the CDR3 is TGTGCCAGCAGCTTAAGGGGCGGGACTCAGACCCAGTACTTA. This sequence encodes CASSLRGGTQTQYL.